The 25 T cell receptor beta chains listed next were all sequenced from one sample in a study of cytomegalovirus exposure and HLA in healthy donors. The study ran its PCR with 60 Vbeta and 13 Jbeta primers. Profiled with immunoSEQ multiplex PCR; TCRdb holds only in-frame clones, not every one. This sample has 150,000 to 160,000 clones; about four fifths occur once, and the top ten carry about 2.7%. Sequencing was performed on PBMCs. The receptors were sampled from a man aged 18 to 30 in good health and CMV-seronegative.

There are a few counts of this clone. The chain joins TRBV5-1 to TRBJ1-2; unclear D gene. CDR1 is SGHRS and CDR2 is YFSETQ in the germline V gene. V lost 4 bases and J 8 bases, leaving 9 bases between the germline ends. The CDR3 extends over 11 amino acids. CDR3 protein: CASSASFGYTF. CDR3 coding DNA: TGCGCCAGCAGCGCGTCTTTCGGCTACACCTTC.

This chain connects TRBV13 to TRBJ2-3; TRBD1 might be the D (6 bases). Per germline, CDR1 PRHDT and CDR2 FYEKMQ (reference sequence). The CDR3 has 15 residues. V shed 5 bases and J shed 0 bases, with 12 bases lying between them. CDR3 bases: TGTGCCAGCAGCCTACGCAGGGGCAGCACAGATACGCAGTATTTT. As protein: CASSLRRGSTDTQYF.

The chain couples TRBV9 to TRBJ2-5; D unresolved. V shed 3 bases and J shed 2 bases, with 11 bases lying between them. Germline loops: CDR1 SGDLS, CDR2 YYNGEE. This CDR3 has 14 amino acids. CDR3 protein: CASSGVSNQETQYF. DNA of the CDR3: TGTGCCAGCAGCGGCGTATCAAATCAAGAGACCCAGTACTTC.

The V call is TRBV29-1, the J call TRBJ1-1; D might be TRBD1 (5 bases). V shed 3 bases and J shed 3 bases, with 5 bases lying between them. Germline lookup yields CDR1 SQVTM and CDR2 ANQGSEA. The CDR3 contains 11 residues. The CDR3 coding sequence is TGCAGCGTTGACAGGGACACTGAAGCTTTCTTT. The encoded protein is CSVDRDTEAFF.

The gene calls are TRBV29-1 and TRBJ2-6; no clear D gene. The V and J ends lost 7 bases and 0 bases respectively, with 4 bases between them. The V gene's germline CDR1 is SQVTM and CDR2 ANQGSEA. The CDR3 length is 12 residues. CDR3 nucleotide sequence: TGCAGCGCTTACTCTGGGGCCAACGTCCTGACTTTC. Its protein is CSAYSGANVLTF.

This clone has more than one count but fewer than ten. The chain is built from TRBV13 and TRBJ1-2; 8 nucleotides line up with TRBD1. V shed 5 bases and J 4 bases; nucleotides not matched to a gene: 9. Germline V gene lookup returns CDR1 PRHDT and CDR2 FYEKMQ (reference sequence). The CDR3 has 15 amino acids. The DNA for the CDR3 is TGTGCCAGCAGCCCAAGCGGTCAGGGGGCCTATGGCTACACCTTC. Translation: CASSPSGQGAYGYTF. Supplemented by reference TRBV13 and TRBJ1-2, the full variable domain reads AAGVIQSPRHLIKEKRETATLKCYPIPRHDTVYWYQQGPGQDPQFLISFYEKMQSDKGSIPDRFSAQQFSDYHSELNMSSLELGDSALYFCASSPSGQGAYGYTFGSGTRLTVV.

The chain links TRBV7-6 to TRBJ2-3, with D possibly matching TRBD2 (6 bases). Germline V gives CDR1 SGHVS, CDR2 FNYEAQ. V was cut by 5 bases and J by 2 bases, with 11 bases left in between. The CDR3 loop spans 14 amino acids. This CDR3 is CASSRSGDTDTQYF. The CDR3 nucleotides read TGTGCCAGCAGCCGGTCGGGGGACACAGATACGCAGTATTTT.

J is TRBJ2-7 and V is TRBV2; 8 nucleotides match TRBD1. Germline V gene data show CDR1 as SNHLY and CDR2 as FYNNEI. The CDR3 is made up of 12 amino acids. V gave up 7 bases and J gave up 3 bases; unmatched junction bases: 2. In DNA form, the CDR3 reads TGTGCCAGCACTACAGGGGGCTACGAGCAGTACTTC. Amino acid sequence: CASTTGGYEQYF.

The CDR3 nucleotides read TGTGCCAGCTCACCGGCGGGGGGGGAGCAGTACGTC. Its translation is CASSPAGGEQYV. The rearrangement uses TRBV18 and TRBJ2-7; 9 nucleotides line up with TRBD2. This CDR3 is built from 12 residues. V lost 3 bases and J lost 7; bases outside the gene matches: 1. The germline V gene encodes CDR1 KGHSH and CDR2 LQKENI.

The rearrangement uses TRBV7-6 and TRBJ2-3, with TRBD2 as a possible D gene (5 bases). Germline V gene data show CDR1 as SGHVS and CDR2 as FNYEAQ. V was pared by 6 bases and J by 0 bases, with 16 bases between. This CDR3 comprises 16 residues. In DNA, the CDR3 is TGTGCCAGCAGACCCTGGAGAGGGAATAGCACAGATACGCAGTATTTT. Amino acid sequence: CASRPWRGNSTDTQYF.

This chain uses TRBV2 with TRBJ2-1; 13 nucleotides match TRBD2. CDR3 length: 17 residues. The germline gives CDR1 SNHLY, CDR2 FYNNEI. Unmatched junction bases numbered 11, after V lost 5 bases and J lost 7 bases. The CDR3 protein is CASSLGLAGPRGNEQFF. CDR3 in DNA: TGTGCCAGCAGTTTGGGACTAGCGGGGCCCCGGGGGAATGAGCAGTTCTTC.

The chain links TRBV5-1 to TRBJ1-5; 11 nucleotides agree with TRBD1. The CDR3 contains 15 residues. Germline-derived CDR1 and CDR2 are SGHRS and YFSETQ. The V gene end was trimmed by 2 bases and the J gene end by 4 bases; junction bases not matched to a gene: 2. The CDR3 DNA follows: TGCGCCAGCAGCTTCGGGACAGGGGGGAATCAGCCCCAGCATTTT. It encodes CASSFGTGGNQPQHF.

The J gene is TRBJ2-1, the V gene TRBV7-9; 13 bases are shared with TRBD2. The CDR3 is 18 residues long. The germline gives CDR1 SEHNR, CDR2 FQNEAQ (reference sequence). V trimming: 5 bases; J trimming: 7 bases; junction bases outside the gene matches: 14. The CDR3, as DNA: TGTGCCAGCAGCCGTCCGCCTACTAGCGGGGGGGATCTAAATGAGCAGTTCTTC. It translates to CASSRPPTSGGDLNEQFF.

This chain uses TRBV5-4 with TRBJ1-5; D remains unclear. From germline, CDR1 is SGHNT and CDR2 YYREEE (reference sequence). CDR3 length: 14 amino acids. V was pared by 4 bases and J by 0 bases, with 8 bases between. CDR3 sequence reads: CASSGDISNQPQHF. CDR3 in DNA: TGTGCCAGCAGCGGAGATATTAGCAATCAGCCCCAGCATTTT.

The CDR3 is CASSVDSGGAPPVITNEKLFF. The CDR3 coding sequence is TGTGCCAGCAGCGTAGATTCGGGGGGCGCTCCGCCAGTCATTACTAATGAAAAACTGTTTTTT. The gene calls are TRBV9 and TRBJ1-4; the D gene is possibly TRBD1 (6 bases). Trimming cost V 0 bases and J 2 bases, with 26 bases left between them. This CDR3 spans 21 amino acids. The V gene's germline CDR1 is SGDLS and CDR2 YYNGEE.

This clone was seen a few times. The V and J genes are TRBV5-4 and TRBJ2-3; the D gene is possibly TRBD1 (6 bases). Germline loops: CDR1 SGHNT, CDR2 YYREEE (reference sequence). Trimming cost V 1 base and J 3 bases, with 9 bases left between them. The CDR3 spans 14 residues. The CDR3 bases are TGTGCCAGCAGCTTGAACAGGGTGACAGATACGCAGTATTTT. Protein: CASSLNRVTDTQYF.

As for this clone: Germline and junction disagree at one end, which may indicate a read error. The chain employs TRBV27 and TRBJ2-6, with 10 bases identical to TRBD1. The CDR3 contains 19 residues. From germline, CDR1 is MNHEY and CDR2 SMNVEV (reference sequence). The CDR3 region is CASSERTGQGMYGSNGLTF. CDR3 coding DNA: TGTGCCAGCAGTGAACGTACGGGACAGGGGATGTACGGCTCCAACGGCCTGACTTTC.

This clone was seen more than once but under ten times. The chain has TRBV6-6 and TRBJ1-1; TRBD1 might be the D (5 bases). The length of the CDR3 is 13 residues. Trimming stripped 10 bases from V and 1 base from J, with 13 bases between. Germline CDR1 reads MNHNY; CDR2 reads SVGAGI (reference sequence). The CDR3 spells CAISLQGNTEAFF. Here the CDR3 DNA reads TGTGCCATTTCCTTGCAGGGGAACACTGAAGCTTTCTTT.

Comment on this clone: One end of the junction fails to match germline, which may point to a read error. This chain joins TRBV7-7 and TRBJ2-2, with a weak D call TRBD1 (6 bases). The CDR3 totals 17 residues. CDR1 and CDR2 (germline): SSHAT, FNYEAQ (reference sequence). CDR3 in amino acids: CASSSGGGGPATGELFF. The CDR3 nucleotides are TGTGCTAGCAGCTCGGGCGGTGGGGGCCCGGCCACCGGGGAGCTGTTTTTT.

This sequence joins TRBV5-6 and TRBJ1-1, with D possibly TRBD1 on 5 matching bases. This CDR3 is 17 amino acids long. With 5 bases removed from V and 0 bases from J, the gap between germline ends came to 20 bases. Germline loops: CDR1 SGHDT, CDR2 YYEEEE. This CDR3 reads CASRKQVSGTMNTEAFF. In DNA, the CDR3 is TGTGCCAGCAGGAAGCAAGTATCGGGGACTATGAACACTGAAGCTTTCTTT.

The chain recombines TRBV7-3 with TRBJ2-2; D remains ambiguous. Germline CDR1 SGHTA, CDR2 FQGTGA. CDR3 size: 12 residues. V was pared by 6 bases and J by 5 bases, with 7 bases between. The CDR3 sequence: CASSLSTGELFF. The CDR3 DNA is TGTGCCAGCAGTCTTAGTACCGGGGAGCTGTTTTTT.

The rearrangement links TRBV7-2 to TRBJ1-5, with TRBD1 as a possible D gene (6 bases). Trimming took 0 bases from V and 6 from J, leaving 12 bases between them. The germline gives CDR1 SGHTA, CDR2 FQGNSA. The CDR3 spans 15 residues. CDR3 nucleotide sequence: TGTGCCAGCAGCTTAGCATCAGGGGACGGTCAGCCCCAGCATTTT. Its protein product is CASSLASGDGQPQHF. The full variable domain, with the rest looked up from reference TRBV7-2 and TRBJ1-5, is GAGVSQSPSNKVTEKGKDVELRCDPISGHTALYWYRQSLGQGLEFLIYFQGNSAPDKSGLPSDRFSAERTGGSVSTLTIQRTQQEDSAVYLCASSLASGDGQPQHFGDGTRLSIL.

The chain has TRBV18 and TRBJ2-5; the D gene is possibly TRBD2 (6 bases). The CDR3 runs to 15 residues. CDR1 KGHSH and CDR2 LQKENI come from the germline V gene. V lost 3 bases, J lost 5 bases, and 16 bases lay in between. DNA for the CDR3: TGTGCCAGCTCACCTGTCGGAGGGACCTGGGAGACCCAGTACTTC. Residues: CASSPVGGTWETQYF.

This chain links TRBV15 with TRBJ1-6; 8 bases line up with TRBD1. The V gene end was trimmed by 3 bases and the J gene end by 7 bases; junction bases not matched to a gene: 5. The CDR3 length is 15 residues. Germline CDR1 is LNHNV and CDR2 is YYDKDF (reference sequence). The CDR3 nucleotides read TGTGCCACCAGCAGTCGGACAGGGAAGAATTCACCCCTCCACTTT. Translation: CATSSRTGKNSPLHF.

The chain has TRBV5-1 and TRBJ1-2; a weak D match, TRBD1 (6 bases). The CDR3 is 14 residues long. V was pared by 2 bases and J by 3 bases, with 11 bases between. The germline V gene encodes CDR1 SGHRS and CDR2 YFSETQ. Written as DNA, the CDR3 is TGCGCCAGCAGCTTAACAGGGCAGGACTATGGCTACACCTTC. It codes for CASSLTGQDYGYTF.